These 15 T cell receptor beta chains were sequenced from one sample in a study of blood T cell repertoires in COVID-19. Method: immunoSEQ multiplex PCR; TCRdb's copy keeps in-frame clones and lacks some. This sample yields some 150,000 clones, of which roughly 80% are seen a single time; approximately 2.7% belongs to the top ten. The sample comprised peripheral blood. The source is a woman aged 40 to 50 with active or convalescent COVID-19.

The gene calls are TRBV6-4 and TRBJ2-1; perhaps TRBD2 as D (6 bases). The V gene lost 1 base and the J gene lost 4 bases, with 11 bases spanning the gap. The germline V gene encodes CDR1 MRHNA and CDR2 SNTAGT. The CDR3 has 15 residues. The CDR3 DNA reads TGTGCCAGCAGTGACTATCGCGGGGTGTACAATGAGCAGTTCTTC. It specifies CASSDYRGVYNEQFF.

As DNA, the CDR3 is TGCGCCAGCAGGGCTACAGGGCTTAATAATGAAAAACTGTTTTTT. It yields the protein CASRATGLNNEKLFF. The gene calls are TRBV5-1 and TRBJ1-4; possible D gene TRBD1, 6 bases. Germline V gives CDR1 SGHRS, CDR2 YFSETQ. This CDR3 is 15 amino acids long. V was shortened by 5 bases and J by 4 bases, with 15 bases between the two germline ends.

The rearrangement links TRBV10-2 to TRBJ1-2; D gene unclear. The V gene's germline CDR1 is WSHSY and CDR2 SAAADI. Trimming pared 6 bases from V and 0 bases from J, leaving 14 bases between. The CDR3 runs 15 residues. CDR3 protein: CASSRGREANYGYTF. CDR3 DNA sequence: TGCGCCAGCAGCCGAGGACGGGAAGCTAACTATGGCTACACCTTC.

This chain joins TRBV18 and TRBJ2-3; 7 bases match TRBD2. The CDR3 extends over 16 amino acids. V shed 3 bases, J shed 3 bases, and the junction held 9 bases outside the gene matches. The germline V gene has CDR1 KGHSH and CDR2 LQKENI. The CDR3 DNA follows: TGTGCCAGCTCACCCCCGAGCGGGGCGCAAACAGATACGCAGTATTTT. Translated: CASSPPSGAQTDTQYF.

This chain connects TRBV18 to TRBJ1-1; 8 bases line up with TRBD1. With 11 bases clipped from V and 11 bases from J, the junction kept 10 bases outside the gene matches. The CDR3 is made up of 11 amino acids. The germline gives CDR1 KGHSH, CDR2 LQKENI. The CDR3 reads CAGGPGQEAFF. The CDR3 DNA reads as TGTGCCGGCGGACCGGGACAGGAGGCTTTCTTT.

This clone has only one observation. The rearrangement links TRBV11-2 to TRBJ2-7; no reliable D call. Germline CDR1 SGHAT, CDR2 FQNNGV. Trimming removed 1 base at V and 4 bases at J, with 8 bases between. This CDR3 has 13 residues. CDR3 loop: CASSLAVQYEQYF. The DNA for the CDR3 is TGTGCCAGCAGCTTAGCGGTACAGTACGAGCAGTACTTC.

V gene TRBV7-6 combines with J gene TRBJ1-1; 7 bases align to TRBD1. After removal of 1 base from V and 6 bases from J, the junction contained 2 bases not matched to a gene. Per the germline V gene, CDR1 is SGHVS and CDR2 is FNYEAQ. The CDR3 sequence is 13 residues long. CDR3 amino acids: CASSLGQGSEAFF. In DNA form, the CDR3 reads TGTGCCAGCAGCTTAGGACAGGGCTCTGAAGCTTTCTTT.

The chain uses TRBV28 and TRBJ1-6; D possibly corresponds to TRBD1 (6 bases). Germline CDR1 MDHEN, CDR2 SYDVKM. The CDR3 length is 15 residues. The V end lost 6 bases, the J end lost 4 bases, and 13 bases lay between the germline ends. The CDR3 region is CASRGWTEYNSPLHF. CDR3 in DNA: TGTGCCAGCAGAGGTTGGACAGAATATAATTCACCCCTCCACTTT.

The chain has TRBV6-6 and TRBJ2-1, with TRBD2 matching over 14 bases. Germline loops: CDR1 MNHNY, CDR2 SVGAGI (reference sequence). CDR3 length equals 16 residues. Unmatched junction bases numbered 8, after V lost 5 bases and J lost 8 bases. The CDR3 reads CASSPLTSGRVDEQFF. The CDR3 nucleotides read TGTGCCAGCAGTCCGCTGACTAGCGGGAGGGTGGATGAGCAGTTCTTC.

V and J are TRBV10-1 and TRBJ2-1, with a possible D match to TRBD2 (5 bases). V dropped 4 bases and J dropped 7 bases, with 23 bases sitting between them. Germline-derived CDR1 and CDR2 are WNHNN and SYGVQD (reference sequence). The length of the CDR3 is 17 residues. The CDR3 sequence: CASSGPIASPRRNEQFF. The CDR3 region has the DNA TGCGCCAGCAGTGGGCCCATAGCGTCACCGCGGCGGAATGAGCAGTTCTTC.

This clone appeared once. The V call is TRBV9, the J call TRBJ2-2; TRBD2 matches at 10 bases. V was pared by 3 bases and J by 5 bases, with 1 base of the junction left unmatched. This CDR3 has 14 residues. In germline, CDR1 is SGDLS, CDR2 YYNGEE. CDR3 amino acids: CASSGSGRTGELFF. In nucleotides, the CDR3 is TGTGCCAGCAGCGGTAGCGGGAGGACCGGGGAGCTGTTTTTT.

The rearrangement uses TRBV6-5 and TRBJ1-1; D is undetermined. Germline V gene sequence: CDR1 MNHEY, CDR2 SVGAGI. V lost 5 bases and J lost 4, with 11 bases in between. The CDR3 runs 13 residues. This CDR3 reads CASSRTGGTEAFF. The CDR3 nucleotides read TGTGCCAGCAGTCGGACGGGAGGCACTGAAGCTTTCTTT.

The rearrangement joins TRBV5-6 to TRBJ1-5; D gene ambiguous. The CDR3 is made up of 16 amino acids. Germline CDR1 reads SGHDT; CDR2 reads YYEEEE. V gave up 2 bases and J gave up 2 bases, with 14 bases separating them. The CDR3 nucleotides are TGTGCCAGCAGCTTCTATGGTCCAGAGGGCAATCAGCCCCAGCATTTT. As protein: CASSFYGPEGNQPQHF.

The chain combines TRBV7-2 with TRBJ2-2; D call uncertain. V was trimmed by 0 bases and J by 3 bases, leaving 5 bases between them. Germline-derived CDR1 and CDR2 are SGHTA and FQGNSA. The CDR3 has 14 residues. The CDR3, as DNA: TGTGCCAGCAGCTTAGCCCCCTACACCGGGGAGCTGTTTTTT. It is translated as CASSLAPYTGELFF. Full variable domain (outside the CDR3, taken from reference TRBV7-2 and TRBJ2-2): GAGVSQSPSNKVTEKGKDVELRCDPISGHTALYWYRQSLGQGLEFLIYFQGNSAPDKSGLPSDRFSAERTGGSVSTLTIQRTQQEDSAVYLCASSLAPYTGELFFGEGSRLTVL.

The V gene is TRBV5-1, the J gene TRBJ1-1; a possible D gene is TRBD1 (6 bases). Deletions cut 2 bases from V and 2 bases from J, with 13 bases between. Germline V gene sequence: CDR1 SGHRS, CDR2 YFSETQ. This CDR3 has 15 amino acids. In DNA form, the CDR3 reads TGCGCCAGCAGCTTAACAGGGTCTGGAAACACTGAAGCTTTCTTT. It yields the protein CASSLTGSGNTEAFF.